Below, 7 T cell receptor beta chains from the same sample are listed, as sequenced in a study of T cells expressing NK-cell markers. TCRdb re-called the 5' RACE reads and shows each CDR3 protein once, DNA omitted. The sample is made up of about 460,000 distinct CDR3 sequences, and the top ten hold approximately 1.5% of it. The material sequenced was blood T cells: a sorted CD56 or NKG2C T cell subset, CD4+ or CD8+ T cells, or bulk PBMC T cells (not recorded which). These receptors were obtained from a woman aged 50 to 65 in good health.

The rearrangement links TRBV5-1 to TRBJ2-2; TCRdb outputs TRBD1, but without DNA this stays unchecked. This CDR3 is 14 amino acids long. CDR1 and CDR2 from the germline V gene are SGHRS and YFSETQ. CDR3 loop: CASSSVTTGIMLFF.

V gene TRBV5-1 combines with J gene TRBJ1-2. The CDR3 sequence is 12 residues long. Germline V gene sequence: CDR1 SGHRS, CDR2 YFSETQ. This chain's CDR3 is CASSSDTYGYTF.

This chain uses TRBV7-8 with TRBJ2-1; as DNA is missing, the TRBD2 call by TCRdb cannot be tested. The CDR3 loop spans 16 amino acids. Germline CDR1 SGHVS, CDR2 FQNEAQ. The CDR3 reads CASSDRLAGGYNEQFF.

V and J are TRBV12-3 or TRBV12-4 and TRBJ2-1; TCRdb outputs TRBD2, but without DNA this stays unchecked. This CDR3 region has 14 residues. CDR3 protein: CASIPGLQYNEQFF.

V and J are TRBV5-1 and TRBJ1-1; the D call from TCRdb, TRBD1, cannot be confirmed without DNA. The germline V gene has CDR1 SGHRS and CDR2 YFSETQ. There are 15 residues in the CDR3. CDR3 sequence: CASSLWGHRVPEAFF.

The V gene is TRBV11-3, the J gene TRBJ2-3; TCRdb proposes TRBD2, but this gene call is untestable without DNA. Germline assignment: CDR1 SGHNT and CDR2 YENEEA. The CDR3 has 18 residues. The CDR3: CASSLPPRLAGGSFTQYF.

The V call is TRBV2, the J call TRBJ2-1; TCRdb proposes TRBD1, but this gene call is untestable without DNA. Per the germline V gene, CDR1 is SNHLY and CDR2 is FYNNEI. This CDR3 has 15 amino acids. CDR3 loop: CASSESRSKRGEQFF.